This paragraph covers one T cell receptor beta chain sequence. The data stem from a study of blood T cells in healthy people across ages. Primers used in a second PCR of about 7 to 11 cycles were a sample-barcoded 5' primer and a J-beta primer mix. In TCRdb, the 5' RACE reads were re-called with MiXCR into one record per CDR3 protein. The table lists about 1.4 million distinct CDR3 sequences, approximately 63% of them singletons. The TCR was taken from a man between 18 and 29 years old in good health. Sample: blood.

The CDR3, as DNA: TGTGCCAGCAGCGTTCCTAGCGGGGTGGGCACAGATACGCAGTATTTT. Translated, it gives CASSVPSGVGTDTQYF. The V and J genes are TRBV9 and TRBJ2-3; 9 bases match TRBD2. V dropped 2 bases and J dropped 1; count of bases not matched to a gene: 5. The CDR3 totals 16 residues. CDR1 is SGDLS and CDR2 is YYNGEE in the germline V gene.